The 2 T cell receptor beta chains below all came from one sample that was sequenced in a study of blood T cell repertoires in COVID-19. TCRdb's copy holds only in-frame clones and misses some; the assay was immunoSEQ multiplex PCR. The sample yields some 67,000 clones, approximately 75% seen once. The sample comprised peripheral blood. The source of these receptors is a woman in her sixties with acute or convalescent COVID-19.

The rearrangement links TRBV3-1 (or the pseudogene TRBV3-2) to TRBJ2-4; TRBD2 matches at 9 bases. The CDR3 spans 15 residues. Germline values: CDR1 LGHDT, CDR2 YNNKEL (reference sequence). V gave up 4 bases and J gave up 0 bases; unmatched junction bases: 1. For the CDR3, the DNA is TGTGCCAGCAGCCGTAGCGGGGGAGCCAAAAACATTCAGTACTTC. This translates into CASSRSGGAKNIQYF.

The chain links TRBV5-1 to TRBJ1-4; 9 bases fit TRBD1. V shed 1 base and J 8 bases; nucleotides not matched to a gene: 9. The CDR3 length is 16 residues. Germline V lookup: CDR1 SGHRS, CDR2 YFSETQ. CDR3 residues: CASSLFGTGQGEKLFF. CDR3 coding DNA: TGCGCCAGCAGCTTGTTCGGGACAGGGCAGGGGGAAAAACTGTTTTTT. Full variable domain (rest looked up from reference TRBV5-1 and TRBJ1-4): KAGVTQTPRYLIKTRGQQVTLSCSPISGHRSVSWYQQTPGQGLQFLFEYFSETQRNKGNFPGRFSGRQFSNSRSEMNVSTLELGDSALYLCASSLFGTGQGEKLFFGSGTQLSVL.